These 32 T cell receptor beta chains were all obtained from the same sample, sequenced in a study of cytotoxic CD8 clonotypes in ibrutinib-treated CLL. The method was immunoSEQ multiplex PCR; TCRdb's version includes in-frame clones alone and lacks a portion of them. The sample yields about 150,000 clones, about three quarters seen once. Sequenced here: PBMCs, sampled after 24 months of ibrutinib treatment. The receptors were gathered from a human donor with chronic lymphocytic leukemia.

The CDR3 DNA is TGTGCCAGCAGCTTAGATGGCGGGATCTTCTACGAGCAGTACTTC. Protein product: CASSLDGGIFYEQYF. The J gene is TRBJ2-7, the V gene TRBV11-1, with a tentative D call TRBD2 (6 bases). In germline, CDR1 is SGHAT, CDR2 FQDESV (reference sequence). The CDR3 is made up of 15 amino acids. Trimming left V 1 base short and J 3 bases short, with 13 bases between. The full variable domain, rest sourced from reference TRBV11-1 and TRBJ2-7, is EAEVAQSPRYKITEKSQAVAFWCDPISGHATLYWYRQILGQGPELLVQFQDESVVDDSQLPKDRFSAERLKGVDSTLKIQPAELGDSAMYLCASSLDGGIFYEQYFGPGTRLTVT.

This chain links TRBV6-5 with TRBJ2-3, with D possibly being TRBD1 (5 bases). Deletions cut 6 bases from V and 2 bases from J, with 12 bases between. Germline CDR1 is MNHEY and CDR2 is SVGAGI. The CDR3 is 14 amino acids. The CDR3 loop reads CASSTRVATDTQYF. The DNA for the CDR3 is TGTGCCAGCAGCACCAGGGTGGCCACAGATACGCAGTATTTT.

The CDR3 loop reads CASSLGPQGAETGELFF. The CDR3 DNA follows: TGTGCCAGCAGCTTAGGACCGCAGGGGGCAGAGACCGGGGAGCTGTTTTTT. The rearrangement uses TRBV7-9 and TRBJ2-2, with 8 nucleotides matching TRBD1. CDR3 length equals 17 residues. Germline-derived CDR1 and CDR2 are SEHNR and FQNEAQ (reference sequence). V was clipped by 1 base and J by 5 bases; unmatched bases: 9.

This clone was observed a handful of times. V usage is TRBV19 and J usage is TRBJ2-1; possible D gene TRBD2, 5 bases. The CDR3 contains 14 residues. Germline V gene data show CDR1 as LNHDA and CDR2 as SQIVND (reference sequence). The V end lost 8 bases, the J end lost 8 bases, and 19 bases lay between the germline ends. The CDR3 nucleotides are TGTGCCAGTGGAGCGGCCCATCTCGGCTATGAGCAGTTCTTC. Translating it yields CASGAAHLGYEQFF.

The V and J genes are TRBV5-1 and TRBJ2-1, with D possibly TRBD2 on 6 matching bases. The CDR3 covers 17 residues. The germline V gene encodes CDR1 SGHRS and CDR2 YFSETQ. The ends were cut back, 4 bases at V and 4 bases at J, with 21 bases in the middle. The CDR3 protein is CASSNTLAPLWYNEQFF. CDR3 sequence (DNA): TGCGCCAGCAGCAACACTCTAGCGCCACTGTGGTACAATGAGCAGTTCTTC.

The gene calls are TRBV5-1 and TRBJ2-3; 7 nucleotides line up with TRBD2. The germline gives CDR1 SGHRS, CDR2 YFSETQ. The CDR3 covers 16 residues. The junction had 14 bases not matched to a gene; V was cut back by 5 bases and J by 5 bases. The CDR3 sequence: CASRQTLAAVGDTQYF. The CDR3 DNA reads TGCGCCAGCAGACAAACCCTAGCGGCCGTAGGAGATACGCAGTATTTT.

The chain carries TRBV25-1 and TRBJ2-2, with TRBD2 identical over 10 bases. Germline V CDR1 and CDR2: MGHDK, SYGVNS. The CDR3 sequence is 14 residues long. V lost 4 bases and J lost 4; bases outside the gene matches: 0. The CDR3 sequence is CASSGLAGTGELFF. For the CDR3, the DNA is TGTGCCAGCAGTGGACTAGCGGGCACCGGGGAGCTGTTTTTT.

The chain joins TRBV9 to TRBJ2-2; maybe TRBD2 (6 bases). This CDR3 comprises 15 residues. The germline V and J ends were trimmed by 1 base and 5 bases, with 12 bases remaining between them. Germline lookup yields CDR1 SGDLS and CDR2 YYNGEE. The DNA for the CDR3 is TGTGCCAGCAGCGTAAGCCGGGCGGGGACCGGGGAGCTGTTTTTT. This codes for CASSVSRAGTGELFF.

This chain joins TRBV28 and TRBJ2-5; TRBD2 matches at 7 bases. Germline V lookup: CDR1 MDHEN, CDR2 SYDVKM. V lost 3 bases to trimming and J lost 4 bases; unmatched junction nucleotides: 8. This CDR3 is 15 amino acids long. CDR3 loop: CASSLAGDARETQYF. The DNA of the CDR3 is TGTGCCAGCAGTTTGGCGGGGGACGCCAGAGAGACCCAGTACTTC.

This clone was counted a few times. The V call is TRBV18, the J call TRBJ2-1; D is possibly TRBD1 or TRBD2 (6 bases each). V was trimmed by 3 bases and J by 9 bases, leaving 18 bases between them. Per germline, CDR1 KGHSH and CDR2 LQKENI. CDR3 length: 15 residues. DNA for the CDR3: TGTGCCAGCTCACCCCCGGGGAGGACGGGGGCTGAGCAGTTCTTC. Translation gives CASSPPGRTGAEQFF.

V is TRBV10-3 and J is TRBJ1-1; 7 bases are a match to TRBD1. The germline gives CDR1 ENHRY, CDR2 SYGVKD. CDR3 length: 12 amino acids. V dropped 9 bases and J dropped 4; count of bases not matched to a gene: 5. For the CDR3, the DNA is TGTGCCATTAACAGGGGAGGCACTGAAGCTTTCTTT. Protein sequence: CAINRGGTEAFF.

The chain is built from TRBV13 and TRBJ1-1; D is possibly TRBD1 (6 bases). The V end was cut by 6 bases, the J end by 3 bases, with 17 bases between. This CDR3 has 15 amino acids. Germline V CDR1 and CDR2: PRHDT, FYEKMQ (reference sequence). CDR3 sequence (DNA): TGTGCCAGCAGTTTGGGGGCCATGGGGGACACTGAAGCTTTCTTT. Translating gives CASSLGAMGDTEAFF.

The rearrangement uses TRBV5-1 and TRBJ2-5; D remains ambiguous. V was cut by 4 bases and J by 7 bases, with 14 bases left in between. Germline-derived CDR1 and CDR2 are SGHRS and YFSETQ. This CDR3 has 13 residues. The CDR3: CASSNDTPGTQYF. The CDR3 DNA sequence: TGCGCCAGCAGCAATGACACCCCCGGGACCCAGTACTTC.

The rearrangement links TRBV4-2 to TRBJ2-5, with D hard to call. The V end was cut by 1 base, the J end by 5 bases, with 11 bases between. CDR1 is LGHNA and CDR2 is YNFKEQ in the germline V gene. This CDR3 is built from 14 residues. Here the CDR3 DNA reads TGTGCCAGCAGCCAAGGTGGGCAGGCGGAGACCCAGTACTTC. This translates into CASSQGGQAETQYF.

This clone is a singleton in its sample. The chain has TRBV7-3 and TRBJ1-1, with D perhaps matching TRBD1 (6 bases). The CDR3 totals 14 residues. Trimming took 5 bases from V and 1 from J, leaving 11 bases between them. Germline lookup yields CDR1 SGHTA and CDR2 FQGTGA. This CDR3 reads CASSDPRGNTEAFF. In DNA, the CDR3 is TGTGCCAGCAGCGATCCCAGGGGGAACACTGAAGCTTTCTTT.

The CDR3 coding sequence is TGTGCCAGCAGCTTAGGATGGGCGGTACAGTACTTC. This encodes CASSLGWAVQYF. The chain combines TRBV7-2 with TRBJ2-7; D call uncertain. Trimming took 1 base from V and 10 from J, leaving 11 bases between them. Germline-derived CDR1 and CDR2 are SGHTA and FQGNSA. This CDR3 has 12 amino acids.

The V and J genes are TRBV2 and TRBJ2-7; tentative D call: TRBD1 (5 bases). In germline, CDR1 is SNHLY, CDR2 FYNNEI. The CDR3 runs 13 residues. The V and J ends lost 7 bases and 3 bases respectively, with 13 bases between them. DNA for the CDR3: TGTGCCAGCACTGCGGACAATAACTACGAGCAGTACTTC. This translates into CASTADNNYEQYF. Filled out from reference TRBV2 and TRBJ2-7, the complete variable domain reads EPEVTQTPSHQVTQMGQEVILRCVPISNHLYFYWYRQILGQKVEFLVSFYNNEISEKSEIFDDQFSVERPDGSNFTLKIRSTKLEDSAMYFCASTADNNYEQYFGPGTRLTVT.

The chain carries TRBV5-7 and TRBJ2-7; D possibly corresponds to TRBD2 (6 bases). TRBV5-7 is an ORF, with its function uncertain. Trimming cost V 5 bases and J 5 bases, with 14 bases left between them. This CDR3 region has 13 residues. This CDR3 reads CASREGGPHEQYF. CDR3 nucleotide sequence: TGTGCCAGCAGGGAAGGAGGGCCCCACGAGCAGTACTTC.

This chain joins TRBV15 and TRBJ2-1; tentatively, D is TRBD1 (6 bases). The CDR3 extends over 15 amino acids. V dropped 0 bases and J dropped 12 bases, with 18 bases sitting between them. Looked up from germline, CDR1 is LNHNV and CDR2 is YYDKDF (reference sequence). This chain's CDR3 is CATSRDGTRGLVQFF. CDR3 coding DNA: TGTGCCACCAGCAGAGATGGGACACGGGGTTTGGTGCAGTTCTTC.

The CDR3, as DNA: TGTGCCAGCAGCTCTCAGGGGGGCGCCGAGCAGTACTTC. It specifies CASSSQGGAEQYF. The chain has TRBV7-3 and TRBJ2-7; D possibly corresponds to TRBD1 (7 bases). Germline CDR1 SGHTA, CDR2 FQGTGA. This CDR3 comprises 13 residues. V lost 4 bases to trimming and J lost 6 bases, with 13 bases between them.

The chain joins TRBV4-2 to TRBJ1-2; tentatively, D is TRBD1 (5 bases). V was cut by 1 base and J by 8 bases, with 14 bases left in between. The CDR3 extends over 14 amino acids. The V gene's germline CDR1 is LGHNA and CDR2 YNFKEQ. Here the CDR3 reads CASSQAGGGWGYTF. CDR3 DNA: TGTGCCAGCAGCCAAGCCGGGGGTGGCTGGGGCTACACCTTC.

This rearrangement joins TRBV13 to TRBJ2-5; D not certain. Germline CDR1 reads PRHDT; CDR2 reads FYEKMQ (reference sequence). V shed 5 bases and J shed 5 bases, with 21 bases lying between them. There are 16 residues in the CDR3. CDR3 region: CASSPPGAQRTETQYF. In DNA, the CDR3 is TGTGCCAGCAGCCCCCCCGGCGCCCAGAGGACCGAGACCCAGTACTTC.

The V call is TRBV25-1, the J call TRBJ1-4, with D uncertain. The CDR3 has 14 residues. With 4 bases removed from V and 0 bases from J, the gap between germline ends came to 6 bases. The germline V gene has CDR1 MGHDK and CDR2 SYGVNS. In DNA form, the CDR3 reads TGTGCCAGCAGTGGGGTGGCAACTAATGAAAAACTGTTTTTT. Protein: CASSGVATNEKLFF.

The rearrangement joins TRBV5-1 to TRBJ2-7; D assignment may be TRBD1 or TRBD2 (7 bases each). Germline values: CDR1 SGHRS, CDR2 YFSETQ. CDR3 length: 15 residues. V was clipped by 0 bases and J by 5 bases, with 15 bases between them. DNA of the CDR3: TGCGCCAGCAGCTTGGATAGGCAGGGGGGGAACGAGCAGTACTTC. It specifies CASSLDRQGGNEQYF.

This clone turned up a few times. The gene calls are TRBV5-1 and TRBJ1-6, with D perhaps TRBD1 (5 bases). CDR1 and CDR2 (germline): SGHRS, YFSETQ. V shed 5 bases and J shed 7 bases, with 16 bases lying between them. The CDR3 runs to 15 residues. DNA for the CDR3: TGCGCCAGCAGGAGTCCGGGACGGCTAAATTCACCCCTCCACTTT. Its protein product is CASRSPGRLNSPLHF. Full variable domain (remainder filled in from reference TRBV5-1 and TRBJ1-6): KAGVTQTPRYLIKTRGQQVTLSCSPISGHRSVSWYQQTPGQGLQFLFEYFSETQRNKGNFPGRFSGRQFSNSRSEMNVSTLELGDSALYLCASRSPGRLNSPLHFGNGTRLTVT.

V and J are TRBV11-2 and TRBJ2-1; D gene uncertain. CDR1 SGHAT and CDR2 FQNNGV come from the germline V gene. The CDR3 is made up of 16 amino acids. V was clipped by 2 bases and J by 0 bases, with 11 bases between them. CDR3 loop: CASSLWLGNSYNEQFF. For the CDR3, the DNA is TGTGCCAGCAGCTTATGGTTAGGTAACTCCTACAATGAGCAGTTCTTC.

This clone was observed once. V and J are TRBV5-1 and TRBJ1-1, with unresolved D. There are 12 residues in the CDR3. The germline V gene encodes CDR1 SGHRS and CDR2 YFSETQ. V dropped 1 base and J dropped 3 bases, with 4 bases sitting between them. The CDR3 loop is CASSLMDTEAFF. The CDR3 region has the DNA TGCGCCAGCAGCTTGATGGACACTGAAGCTTTCTTT.

The CDR3 DNA sequence: TGTGCCAGCAGCTTAGAGGGACAGGGAGCTTTCTTT. This translates into CASSLEGQGAFF. The V call is TRBV7-2, the J call TRBJ1-1; 9 bases map to TRBD1. The CDR3 covers 12 residues. The germline V gene has CDR1 SGHTA and CDR2 FQGNSA. V lost 1 base and J lost 10; bases outside the gene matches: 1.

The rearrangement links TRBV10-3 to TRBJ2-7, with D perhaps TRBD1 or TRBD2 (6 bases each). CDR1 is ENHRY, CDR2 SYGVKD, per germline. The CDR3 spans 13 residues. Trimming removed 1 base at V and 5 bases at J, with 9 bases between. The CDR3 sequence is CAISEWGADEQYF. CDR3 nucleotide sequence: TGTGCCATCAGTGAGTGGGGGGCGGACGAGCAGTACTTC.

CDR3 coding DNA: TGCGCCAGCAGCGCGTCCGACGGATCAGATACGCAGTATTTT. It specifies CASSASDGSDTQYF. The chain combines TRBV5-1 with TRBJ2-3; D is uncertain. The V gene lost 4 bases and the J gene lost 4 bases, with 13 bases spanning the gap. Germline CDR1 and CDR2: SGHRS and YFSETQ. The CDR3 loop spans 14 amino acids.

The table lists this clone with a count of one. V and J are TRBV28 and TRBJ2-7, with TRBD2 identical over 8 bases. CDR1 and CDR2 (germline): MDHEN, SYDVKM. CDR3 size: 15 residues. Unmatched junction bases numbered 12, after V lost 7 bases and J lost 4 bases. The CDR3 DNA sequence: TGTGCCAGCACCCCCCCGGGGGGGGCACCGTACGAGCAGTACTTC. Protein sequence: CASTPPGGAPYEQYF.

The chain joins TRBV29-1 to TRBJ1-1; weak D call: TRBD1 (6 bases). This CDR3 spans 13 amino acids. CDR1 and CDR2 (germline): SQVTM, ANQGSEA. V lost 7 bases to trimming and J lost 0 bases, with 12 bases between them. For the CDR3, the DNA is TGCAGCGCCAGAAGGGACATGAACACTGAAGCTTTCTTT. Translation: CSARRDMNTEAFF. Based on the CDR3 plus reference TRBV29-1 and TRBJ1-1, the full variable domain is SAVISQKPSRDICQRGTSLTIQCQVDSQVTMMFWYRQQPGQSLTLIATANQGSEATYESGFVIDKFPISRPNLTFSTLTVSNMSPEDSSIYLCSARRDMNTEAFFGQGTRLTVV.